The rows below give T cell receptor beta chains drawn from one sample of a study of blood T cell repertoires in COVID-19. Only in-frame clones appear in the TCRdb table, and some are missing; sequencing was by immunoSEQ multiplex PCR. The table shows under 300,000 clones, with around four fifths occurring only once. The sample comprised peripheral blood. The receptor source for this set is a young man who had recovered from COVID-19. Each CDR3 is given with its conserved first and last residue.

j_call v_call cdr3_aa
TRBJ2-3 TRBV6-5 CASNGGSTDTQYF
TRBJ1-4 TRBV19 CASSTSATNEKLFF
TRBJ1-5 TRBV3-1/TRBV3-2 CASSLSGTDQPQHF
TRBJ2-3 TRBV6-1 CASSERGYTDTQYF
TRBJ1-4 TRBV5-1 CASSNGGATNEKLFF
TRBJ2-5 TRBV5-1 CASRVGTGQETQYF
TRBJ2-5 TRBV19 CASSRPTGTRETQYF
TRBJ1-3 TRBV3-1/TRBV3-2 CASSQGPGGRGNTIYF
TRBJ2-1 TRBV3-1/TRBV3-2 CASSPQGTLKYNEQFF
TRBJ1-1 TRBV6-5 CASSRRTGLNTEAFF
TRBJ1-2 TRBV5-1 CASSGTGGEGGYTF
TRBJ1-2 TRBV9 CASSGQGAGYTF
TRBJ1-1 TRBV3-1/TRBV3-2 CASSQDWSGFTEAFF
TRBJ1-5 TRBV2 CASSEGSSDQPQHF
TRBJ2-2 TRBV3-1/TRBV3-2 CASRPLAGGSNTGELFF
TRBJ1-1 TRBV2 CASRRTGQAEAFF
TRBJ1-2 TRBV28 CASRTGAINYGYTF
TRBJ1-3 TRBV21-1 CASSPRGTGGTQGNTIYF
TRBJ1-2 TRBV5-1 CASSFTTGDYGYTF
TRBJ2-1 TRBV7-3 CASSLKRALSSYNEQFF
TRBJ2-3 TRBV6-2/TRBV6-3 CASSYSGGSGGDTQYF
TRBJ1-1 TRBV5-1 CASSLNQGSEAFF
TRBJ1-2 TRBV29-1 CSANRGPLGGYTF
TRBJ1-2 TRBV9 CASSLASGNGYTF
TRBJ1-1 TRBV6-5 CASSYYWEGWNTEAFF
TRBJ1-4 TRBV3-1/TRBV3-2 CASRRSGDESEKLFF
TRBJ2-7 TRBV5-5 CASSWSRGSGHEQYF
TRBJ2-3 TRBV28 CASSPGAGATDTQYF
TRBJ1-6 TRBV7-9 CASSSKHILSPLHF
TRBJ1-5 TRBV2 CASSGGRGQHQPQHF
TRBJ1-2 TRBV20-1 CSVPGNYGYTF
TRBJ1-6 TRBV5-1 CASSFASSSYNSPLHF
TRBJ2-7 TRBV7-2 CASSTPAGGGEQYF
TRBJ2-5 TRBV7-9 CASSPRGPETQYF
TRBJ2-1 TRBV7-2 CASSPRGGRYGEQFF
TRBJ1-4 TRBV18 CASSALGQETNEKLFF
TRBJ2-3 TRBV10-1 CASSESVGPLDTQYF
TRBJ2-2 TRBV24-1 CATSDPQGPDTGELFF
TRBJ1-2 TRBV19 CASSQAQGTGYTF
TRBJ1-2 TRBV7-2 CASSGGPAGYTF
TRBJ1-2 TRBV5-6 CASGATGLANYGYTF
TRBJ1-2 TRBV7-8 CASSPEDWGYGYTF
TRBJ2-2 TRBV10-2 CASSARMQTGELFF
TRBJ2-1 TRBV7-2 CASSLAGINNEQFF